A single sample gave rise to the 31 T cell receptor beta chains below, sequenced in a study of blood T cell repertoires in COVID-19. The protocol was immunoSEQ multiplex PCR, while the TCRdb copy is restricted to in-frame clones and leaves out a portion. The sample consists of fewer than 150,000 clones, around nine tenths of them appearing once. The sequencing sample was made of peripheral blood. The receptors shown here come from a woman aged 40 to 55 with acute or convalescent COVID-19.

The chain combines TRBV7-2 with TRBJ2-7, with a possible D match to TRBD1 (5 bases). Trimming stripped 2 bases from V and 4 bases from J, with 12 bases between. Germline V gene sequence: CDR1 SGHTA, CDR2 FQGNSA. The length of the CDR3 is 14 residues. In DNA, the CDR3 is TGTGCCAGCAGCTTAACCCCTGGGGCGTACGAGCAGTACTTC. Its translation is CASSLTPGAYEQYF.

The chain couples TRBV5-5 to TRBJ2-1, with 14 positions matching TRBD2. The CDR3 is 17 amino acids. The V gene end was trimmed by 4 bases and the J gene end by 8 bases; junction bases not matched to a gene: 11. From germline, CDR1 is SGHKS and CDR2 YYEKEE (reference sequence). This CDR3 reads CASSLDRLAGGVDEQFF. Written as DNA, the CDR3 is TGTGCCAGCAGCCTGGATAGACTAGCGGGAGGGGTGGATGAGCAGTTCTTC.

The chain has TRBV4-3 and TRBJ1-6, with 9 bases that match TRBD1. Germline V gene lookup returns CDR1 LGHNA and CDR2 YSLEER. The CDR3 runs 16 residues. The trim removed 0 bases at V and 11 bases at J, leaving 8 bases unmatched. The chain's CDR3 is CASSQDPGQGFAPLHF. For the CDR3, the DNA is TGCGCCAGCAGCCAAGATCCGGGACAGGGTTTTGCACCCCTCCACTTT.

This chain joins TRBV13 and TRBJ2-7, with D possibly being TRBD2 (6 bases). The length of the CDR3 is 13 residues. V lost 2 bases and J 3 bases, leaving 8 bases between the germline ends. Germline V gene data show CDR1 as PRHDT and CDR2 as FYEKMQ (reference sequence). The CDR3 bases are TGTGCCAGCAGCTTACTGGAGGGCTACGAGCAGTACTTC. This gives the protein CASSLLEGYEQYF.

The CDR3 DNA sequence: TGTGCCACCAGTGACCGCACTATAGACCCTAGCTCCTACAATGAGCAGTTCTTC. Translated, it gives CATSDRTIDPSSYNEQFF. The J gene is TRBJ2-1, the V gene TRBV24-1; no clear D gene. Trimming cost V 4 bases and J 0 bases, with 18 bases left between them. This CDR3 is 18 amino acids long. From germline, CDR1 is KGHDR and CDR2 SFDVKD.

This chain uses TRBV19 with TRBJ1-1; 9 nucleotides line up with TRBD1. Looked up from germline, CDR1 is LNHDA and CDR2 is SQIVND (reference sequence). The CDR3 totals 15 residues. Trimming at V came to 3 bases and at J to 3 bases, leaving 5 bases not matched to a gene. The DNA of the CDR3 is TGTGCCAGTAGTATCGGGACAGGGTGGGACACTGAAGCTTTCTTT. This codes for CASSIGTGWDTEAFF.

This clone was seen a single time. The CDR3 region has the DNA TGTGCCAGCAGCTTAGCGTACAGGGGGCCTGGAAACACCATATATTTT. This encodes CASSLAYRGPGNTIYF. This chain connects TRBV7-2 to TRBJ1-3; TRBD1 matches 9 bases. The trim removed 0 bases at V and 2 bases at J, leaving 2 bases unmatched. Per the germline V gene, CDR1 is SGHTA and CDR2 is FQGNSA. This CDR3 contains 16 residues.

The rearrangement links TRBV2 to TRBJ2-5, with 8 positions matching TRBD2. The CDR3 has 14 amino acids. Trimming cost V 6 bases and J 3 bases; bases outside gene matches: 6. From germline, CDR1 is SNHLY and CDR2 FYNNEI. DNA for the CDR3: TGTGCCAGCAGCAAGGGCGGGGGGAAAGAGACCCAGTACTTC. Its translation is CASSKGGGKETQYF. The full variable domain, completed using reference TRBV2 and TRBJ2-5, is EPEVTQTPSHQVTQMGQEVILRCVPISNHLYFYWYRQILGQKVEFLVSFYNNEISEKSEIFDDQFSVERPDGSNFTLKIRSTKLEDSAMYFCASSKGGGKETQYFGPGTRLLVL.

This sequence joins TRBV4-3 and TRBJ2-7; a weak D match, TRBD1 (6 bases). CDR1 is LGHNA, CDR2 YSLEER, per germline. The CDR3 extends over 15 amino acids. V lost 6 bases and J 3 bases, leaving 18 bases between the germline ends. This CDR3 reads CASSSEGGRYYEQYF. CDR3 coding DNA: TGCGCCAGCAGTTCGGAAGGGGGTCGGTACTACGAGCAGTACTTC.

This rearrangement joins TRBV7-2 to TRBJ2-3; possibly TRBD2 for D (6 bases). In germline, CDR1 is SGHTA, CDR2 FQGNSA. Trimming pared 1 base from V and 2 bases from J, leaving 13 bases between. The CDR3 runs 16 residues. The CDR3 DNA reads as TGTGCCAGCAGCTTAGGAGGGACTCTTTACACAGATACGCAGTATTTT. It specifies CASSLGGTLYTDTQYF.

The gene calls are TRBV10-3 and TRBJ2-3; weak D call: TRBD2 (5 bases). CDR3 length equals 14 residues. Germline V gene lookup returns CDR1 ENHRY and CDR2 SYGVKD. V was trimmed by 3 bases and J by 1 base, leaving 8 bases between them. CDR3 sequence: CAISDSRGTDTQYF. The CDR3, as DNA: TGTGCCATCAGTGATTCGCGGGGCACAGATACGCAGTATTTT.

The V call is TRBV2, the J call TRBJ1-5; 12 bases agree with TRBD1. This CDR3 has 15 residues. V trimming: 4 bases; J trimming: 5 bases; junction bases outside the gene matches: 3. Looked up from germline, CDR1 is SNHLY and CDR2 is FYNNEI. The CDR3 sequence: CASSGGTGGYQPQHF. As DNA, the CDR3 is TGTGCCAGCAGTGGAGGGACAGGGGGCTATCAGCCCCAGCATTTT.

CDR3 protein: CAISDSQTSYQETQYF. The CDR3 region has the DNA TGTGCCATCAGTGACTCCCAAACTAGCTACCAAGAGACCCAGTACTTC. The chain is built from TRBV10-3 and TRBJ2-5; possible D gene TRBD2, 6 bases. V was cut by 3 bases and J by 0 bases, with 14 bases left in between. The CDR3 totals 16 residues. Germline V gene lookup returns CDR1 ENHRY and CDR2 SYGVKD.

J is TRBJ2-3 and V is TRBV27; D is unresolved. This CDR3 comprises 13 residues. The germline CDR1 and CDR2 sequences are MNHEY and SMNVEV (reference sequence). The V and J ends lost 3 bases and 1 base respectively, with 5 bases between them. The CDR3 nucleotides read TGTGCCAGCAGTTTTATTGGCACAGATACGCAGTATTTT. Protein: CASSFIGTDTQYF.

This clone was seen more than once but under ten times. V gene TRBV18 combines with J gene TRBJ2-1, with 10 bases matching TRBD2. Germline CDR1 KGHSH, CDR2 LQKENI. The CDR3 has 14 residues. Trimming cost V 1 base and J 9 bases; bases outside gene matches: 3. As DNA, the CDR3 is TGTGCCAGCTCACCACGTGCTAGCGGGGGTGAGCAGTTCTTC. This codes for CASSPRASGGEQFF.

The chain joins TRBV4-3 to TRBJ1-4, with 8 positions matching TRBD1. V lost 2 bases, J lost 7 bases, and 9 bases stayed unmatched. Germline lookup yields CDR1 LGHNA and CDR2 YSLEER. This CDR3 has 16 residues. CDR3 in amino acids: CASSQHGQGEGEKLFF. CDR3 DNA: TGCGCCAGCAGCCAACATGGACAGGGTGAAGGTGAAAAACTGTTTTTT.

The chain uses TRBV2 and TRBJ1-3; D not certain. Germline CDR1 is SNHLY and CDR2 is FYNNEI. This CDR3 comprises 17 residues. V was pared by 6 bases and J by 0 bases, with 18 bases between. Written as DNA, the CDR3 is TGTGCCAGCAGCCCCCCTCCAGGCCTGGGCTCTGGAAACACCATATATTTT. Its translation is CASSPPPGLGSGNTIYF.

The V gene is TRBV23-1, the J gene TRBJ1-1; TRBD1 might be the D (6 bases). TRBV23-1 is identified as an open reading frame with a role that is uncertain. The CDR3 is 15 residues long. V lost 2 bases and J lost 5, with 15 bases in between. The chain's CDR3 is CASSQEQGGRTEAFF. In DNA form, the CDR3 reads TGCGCCAGCAGTCAAGAACAGGGTGGAAGGACTGAAGCTTTCTTT.

The gene calls are TRBV28 and TRBJ1-3, with TRBD1 matching 7 bases. V shed 6 bases, J shed 4 bases, and the junction held 6 bases outside the gene matches. The CDR3 spans 14 residues. Germline values: CDR1 MDHEN, CDR2 SYDVKM. CDR3 amino acids: CASSPGQFGNTIYF. The CDR3 DNA sequence: TGTGCCAGCAGCCCGGGACAGTTCGGAAACACCATATATTTT.

The chain joins TRBV7-2 to TRBJ2-5, with 11 bases aligning to TRBD2. V trimming: 1 base; J trimming: 4 bases; junction bases outside the gene matches: 5. The length of the CDR3 is 16 residues. Germline loops: CDR1 SGHTA, CDR2 FQGNSA. The CDR3 nucleotides are TGTGCCAGCAGCTTAGAATTCCTAGCGGGAGGAGAGACCCAGTACTTC. Translation gives CASSLEFLAGGETQYF.

The chain combines TRBV19 with TRBJ2-7; 13 bases are a match to TRBD2. CDR3 length: 17 residues. Germline V gene lookup returns CDR1 LNHDA and CDR2 SQIVND (reference sequence). Trimming took 2 bases from V and 0 from J; bases not matched to a gene: 4. CDR3 DNA sequence: TGTGCCAGTAGTATACCGGGACTAGCGGGGCACTCCTACGAGCAGTACTTC. This gives the protein CASSIPGLAGHSYEQYF.

The chain employs TRBV29-1 and TRBJ1-2; D is undetermined. This CDR3 has 11 amino acids. With 6 bases removed from V and 1 base from J, the gap between germline ends came to 6 bases. Germline CDR1 is SQVTM and CDR2 is ANQGSEA. CDR3 in amino acids: CSVGGNYGYTF. As DNA, the CDR3 is TGCAGCGTCGGCGGTAACTATGGCTACACCTTC.

This clone was counted once. The genes are TRBV10-3 and TRBJ1-3; D is possibly TRBD1 (5 bases). Germline CDR1 is ENHRY and CDR2 is SYGVKD. Deletions cut 11 bases from V and 0 bases from J, with 17 bases between. This CDR3 is 15 amino acids long. The CDR3 DNA is TGTGCCGTTTCCCCCAGACAGATCTCTGGAAACACCATATATTTT. This codes for CAVSPRQISGNTIYF.

The chain recombines TRBV6-2 or TRBV6-3 with TRBJ2-1; 15 bases map to TRBD2. J lost 1 base, V lost 0 bases, and 4 bases had no gene match. Germline V gene sequence: CDR1 MNHEY, CDR2 SVGEGT. The CDR3 covers 19 residues. The CDR3 spells CASSYSGLAGGGSYNEQFF. The CDR3 DNA follows: TGTGCCAGCAGTTACTCGGGACTAGCGGGGGGCGGGTCCTACAATGAGCAGTTCTTC.

The chain links TRBV7-7 to TRBJ2-5; 11 bases agree with TRBD2. CDR3 length equals 17 residues. CDR1 is SSHAT and CDR2 is FNYEAQ in the germline V gene (reference sequence). After removal of 4 bases from V and 5 bases from J, the junction contained 12 bases not matched to a gene. CDR3 region: CASSSSPLAGGRETQYF. In DNA, the CDR3 is TGTGCCAGCAGCTCATCTCCCCTAGCGGGGGGTAGGGAGACCCAGTACTTC.

V is TRBV5-1 and J is TRBJ1-1, with D possibly matching TRBD1 (6 bases). The V end was cut by 0 bases, the J end by 0 bases, with 9 bases between. This CDR3 region has 15 residues. Germline V gene sequence: CDR1 SGHRS, CDR2 YFSETQ. The chain's CDR3 is CASSLERQVNTEAFF. The CDR3 DNA sequence: TGCGCCAGCAGCTTGGAACGACAGGTGAACACTGAAGCTTTCTTT. The full variable domain, in which reference TRBV5-1 and TRBJ1-1 provide the parts outside the CDR3, is KAGVTQTPRYLIKTRGQQVTLSCSPISGHRSVSWYQQTPGQGLQFLFEYFSETQRNKGNFPGRFSGRQFSNSRSEMNVSTLELGDSALYLCASSLERQVNTEAFFGQGTRLTVV.

This clone was found once. The V call is TRBV2, the J call TRBJ2-7; TRBD2 matches at 13 bases. V trimming: 6 bases; J trimming: 9 bases; junction bases outside the gene matches: 5. There are 13 residues in the CDR3. The germline V gene has CDR1 SNHLY and CDR2 FYNNEI. CDR3 region: CASRGLAGVGQYF. In DNA form, the CDR3 reads TGTGCCAGCAGAGGACTAGCGGGAGTCGGGCAGTACTTC.

This sequence joins TRBV11-3 and TRBJ2-7; maybe TRBD2 (5 bases). The length of the CDR3 is 17 residues. Germline assignment: CDR1 SGHNT and CDR2 YENEEA. The ends were cut back, 2 bases at V and 3 bases at J, with 20 bases in the middle. CDR3 protein: CASSLKHRTDFIYEQYF. CDR3 coding DNA: TGTGCCAGCAGCTTAAAACACCGGACTGACTTCATCTACGAGCAGTACTTC.

This clone was detected a few times. The CDR3 DNA reads TGCGCCAGCAGCTTGGCTCAGGTGTATAATTCACCCCTCCACTTT. Translation gives CASSLAQVYNSPLHF. The chain combines TRBV5-1 with TRBJ1-6; no definite D call. The CDR3 has 15 amino acids. Trimming pared 0 bases from V and 4 bases from J, leaving 8 bases between. Germline V gene sequence: CDR1 SGHRS, CDR2 YFSETQ.

The chain links TRBV5-4 to TRBJ2-5, with TRBD2 as a possible D gene (5 bases). This CDR3 spans 15 amino acids. Germline CDR1 SGHNT, CDR2 YYREEE (reference sequence). Trimming left V 4 bases short and J 2 bases short, with 15 bases between. CDR3 bases: TGTGCCAGCAGCACTCCGGGGAGACCTCAAGAGACCCAGTACTTC. Translated, it gives CASSTPGRPQETQYF.

The chain has TRBV5-6 and TRBJ2-7; 7 nucleotides line up with TRBD1. The CDR3 has 12 amino acids. After removal of 1 base from V and 11 bases from J, the junction contained 6 bases not matched to a gene. The germline V gene has CDR1 SGHDT and CDR2 YYEEEE. The CDR3: CASSLPPDREYF. Written as DNA, the CDR3 is TGTGCCAGCAGCTTGCCCCCCGACAGGGAGTACTTC.